This T cell receptor (beta chain) was sequenced in a study of cytomegalovirus exposure and HLA in healthy donors. For the study at large: The same platform was used for the roughly 120 validation repertoires and the approximately 670 first-cohort repertoires, a later analysis reported.

The CDR3 consists of 15 residues. V was cut by 3 bases and J by 1 base, with 13 bases left in between. CDR1 and CDR2 (germline): SGDLS, YYNGEE. The study's findings and limits: Cytomegalovirus association was listed for under 200 TCR beta chains. A later analysis found first-cohort TCR clusters tended to co-occur in the 120 or so validation repertoires.

Data came from immunoSEQ multiplex PCR; TCRdb stores just in-frame clones and leaves some out. The table records approximately 200,000 clones, just over 85% of them present only once. A note on this clone: The target antigen is unknown.

Sequenced: PBMCs. The source is a woman aged 18-29 years in good health and CMV-seronegative. The chain employs TRBV9 and TRBJ1-1; D is possibly TRBD1 (5 bases). The DNA for the CDR3 is TGTGCCAGCAGCGGCCGTGGGGGGTCGAACACTGAAGCTTTCTTT. Its translation is CASSGRGGSNTEAFF.